Listed here are 29 T cell receptor beta chains from one sample, sequenced in a study of CD4 T cells in relation to SARS-CoV-2 and coronaviruses. Before the COVID-19 pandemic, during about 2011-2019, CD4+ T cells were taken from unexposed donors. After roughly ten days of culture, CD4+ T cells were isolated. Their antigens are not known. Some clones are missing from TCRdb's copy, which holds only in-frame ones; the method was immunoSEQ multiplex PCR. The sample has 15,000 to 25,000 clones, roughly four fifths seen once. Material: CD4+ T cells from PBMCs, cultured in vitro. The receptors were sampled from a human donor in good health.

The CDR3 is CASSGRINQPQHF. CDR3 nucleotides: TGTGCCAGTAGTGGGCGGATAAATCAGCCCCAGCATTTT. The chain is built from TRBV19 and TRBJ1-5; D is unresolved. Germline CDR1 LNHDA, CDR2 SQIVND (reference sequence). The CDR3 totals 13 residues. Trimming cost V 5 bases and J 4 bases, with 9 bases left between them.

The chain links TRBV10-3 to TRBJ1-3; no firm D call. Germline CDR1 reads ENHRY; CDR2 reads SYGVKD. The CDR3 has 17 amino acids. V shed 6 bases and J shed 7 bases, with 25 bases lying between them. The CDR3, as DNA: TGTGCCATCAGCAAGACCTCATCGCGGGAAGGCTGGAACACCATATATTTT. This sequence encodes CAISKTSSREGWNTIYF.

V usage is TRBV19 and J usage is TRBJ2-5; D not certain. The CDR3 runs to 13 residues. Germline loops: CDR1 LNHDA, CDR2 SQIVND (reference sequence). V was trimmed by 3 bases and J by 2 bases, leaving 7 bases between them. The CDR3: CASSMQDQETQYF. The CDR3 nucleotides read TGTGCCAGTAGTATGCAGGATCAAGAGACCCAGTACTTC. Combining the CDR3 with reference TRBV19 and TRBJ2-5 gives the whole variable domain DGGITQSPKYLFRKEGQNVTLSCEQNLNHDAMYWYRQDPGQGLRLIYYSQIVNDFQKGDIAEGYSVSREKKESFPLTVTSAQKNPTAFYLCASSMQDQETQYFGPGTRLLVL.

This sequence joins TRBV7-2 and TRBJ1-1; D unclear. Germline-derived CDR1 and CDR2 are SGHTA and FQGNSA. The CDR3 loop spans 14 amino acids. V gave up 1 base and J gave up 4 bases, with 10 bases separating them. The CDR3 nucleotides read TGTGCCAGCAGCTTAGGATTCAGGTTCACTGAAGCTTTCTTT. This codes for CASSLGFRFTEAFF.

V and J are TRBV10-2 and TRBJ1-2, with 11 bases aligning to TRBD1. CDR3 size: 16 residues. The V gene end was trimmed by 8 bases and the J gene end by 6 bases; junction bases not matched to a gene: 14. Per the germline V gene, CDR1 is WSHSY and CDR2 is SAAADI. The CDR3 DNA reads as TGCGCCAGCGGTCATATCCTGGACAGGGGGCCCGATGGCTACACCTTC. It yields the protein CASGHILDRGPDGYTF.

The chain combines TRBV24-1 with TRBJ2-3, with D possibly TRBD2 on 6 matching bases. CDR3 length: 13 residues. Germline V gives CDR1 KGHDR, CDR2 SFDVKD. The ends were cut back, 4 bases at V and 8 bases at J, with 12 bases in the middle. CDR3 DNA: TGTGCCACCAGTGAAGGAGGAGGGATTACGCAGTATTTT. It encodes CATSEGGGITQYF.

This clone was counted only a few times. The gene calls are TRBV7-9 and TRBJ2-3, with D possibly matching TRBD2 (6 bases). Trimming cost V 4 bases and J 1 base, with 12 bases left between them. Germline CDR1 is SEHNR and CDR2 is FQNEAQ (reference sequence). The CDR3 is 15 amino acids. CDR3 bases: TGTGCCAGCAGCTGGCGAGCTAGCGGCACAGATACGCAGTATTTT. Its protein is CASSWRASGTDTQYF.

The chain couples TRBV18 to TRBJ1-2, with 9 bases aligning to TRBD1. This CDR3 has 14 amino acids. The V segment lost 3 bases and the J segment 3 bases; nucleotides outside the gene matches: 2. In germline, CDR1 is KGHSH, CDR2 LQKENI. CDR3 protein: CASSPGQGYYGYTF. The CDR3 bases are TGTGCCAGCTCACCTGGACAGGGGTACTATGGCTACACCTTC.

The genes are TRBV6-5 and TRBJ2-7; possibly TRBD1 for D (6 bases). The V gene's germline CDR1 is MNHEY and CDR2 SVGAGI. There are 14 residues in the CDR3. The V end was cut by 6 bases, the J end by 2 bases, with 14 bases between. CDR3 loop: CASSPDSLPYEQYF. CDR3 nucleotides: TGTGCCAGCAGCCCGGACAGCCTCCCCTACGAGCAGTACTTC.

This clone was seen a handful of times. This chain joins TRBV10-3 and TRBJ1-3; no clear D. Germline loops: CDR1 ENHRY, CDR2 SYGVKD. CDR3 length equals 11 residues. V lost 4 bases and J lost 4, with 2 bases in between. CDR3 sequence reads: CAISGGNTIYF. DNA of the CDR3: TGTGCCATCAGTGGCGGAAACACCATATATTTT.

This clone was seen once. The genes are TRBV28 and TRBJ2-7; 11 bases agree with TRBD2. The germline CDR1 and CDR2 sequences are MDHEN and SYDVKM. The V and J ends lost 5 bases and 3 bases, in that order; junction bases with no gene match: 6. The CDR3 covers 15 residues. The CDR3 DNA follows: TGTGCCAGCAGTGGGGGACTAGCGGCTGTCTACGAGCAGTACTTC. As protein: CASSGGLAAVYEQYF.

The chain employs TRBV19 and TRBJ2-3, with D hard to call. The V gene's germline CDR1 is LNHDA and CDR2 SQIVND (reference sequence). V lost 3 bases to trimming and J lost 2 bases, with 12 bases between them. The CDR3 totals 15 residues. CDR3 DNA: TGTGCCAGTAGTATGGGTGTCGTTAACACAGATACGCAGTATTTT. This translates into CASSMGVVNTDTQYF.

This chain's CDR3 is CASSSGSWTEAFF. In DNA, the CDR3 is TGTGCCAGCAGTTCTGGGAGTTGGACTGAAGCTTTCTTT. The chain links TRBV27 to TRBJ1-1; D not resolved. V shed 4 bases and J shed 5 bases, with 11 bases lying between them. This CDR3 spans 13 amino acids. Germline values: CDR1 MNHEY, CDR2 SMNVEV (reference sequence).

This chain links TRBV9 with TRBJ1-3, with D unclear. The ends were cut back, 4 bases at V and 0 bases at J, with 11 bases in the middle. The germline gives CDR1 SGDLS, CDR2 YYNGEE. CDR3 length equals 15 residues. The CDR3 reads CASSPDGFSGNTIYF. The CDR3 DNA reads as TGTGCCAGCAGCCCCGACGGCTTCTCTGGAAACACCATATATTTT.

This sequence joins TRBV5-1 and TRBJ2-1; 12 bases are a match to TRBD2. The CDR3 spans 14 residues. Germline V gene lookup returns CDR1 SGHRS and CDR2 YFSETQ. V lost 7 bases, J lost 4 bases, and 3 bases stayed unmatched. CDR3 in DNA: TGCGCCAGCGGGACTAGCGGGCCATACAATGAGCAGTTCTTC. Its protein is CASGTSGPYNEQFF.

The chain carries TRBV4-3 and TRBJ2-5; TRBD2 aligns across 8 bases. Germline loops: CDR1 LGHNA, CDR2 YSLEER. The junction had 3 bases not matched to a gene; V was cut back by 0 bases and J by 3 bases. CDR3 size: 15 residues. The chain's CDR3 is CASSQDSGLEETQYF. As DNA, the CDR3 is TGCGCCAGCAGCCAAGATTCGGGACTAGAAGAGACCCAGTACTTC.

The chain carries TRBV19 and TRBJ2-2; perhaps D is TRBD1 or TRBD2 (5 bases each). V shed 3 bases and J shed 6 bases, with 11 bases lying between them. Looked up from germline, CDR1 is LNHDA and CDR2 is SQIVND (reference sequence). The CDR3 runs 14 residues. CDR3 in DNA: TGTGCCAGTAGTATCTGGGGACGCGCCGGGGAGCTGTTTTTT. This encodes CASSIWGRAGELFF.

The genes are TRBV11-1 and TRBJ1-4; possibly TRBD1 for D (5 bases). The V and J ends lost 5 bases and 3 bases respectively, with 10 bases between them. The CDR3 contains 14 residues. CDR1 is SGHAT and CDR2 is FQDESV in the germline V gene (reference sequence). The CDR3 DNA sequence: TGTGCCAGCAGCAAGGACACATCTAATGAAAAACTGTTTTTT. Protein sequence: CASSKDTSNEKLFF.

This chain links TRBV29-1 with TRBJ2-2, with a possible D match to TRBD2 (6 bases). This CDR3 comprises 13 residues. The germline CDR1 and CDR2 sequences are SQVTM and ANQGSEA. The V end was cut by 1 base, the J end by 6 bases, with 9 bases between. The CDR3 DNA reads as TGCAGCGTTGAAGTGGGCGGGGCCGGGGAGCTGTTTTTT. This translates into CSVEVGGAGELFF.

The CDR3 DNA reads TGTGCCAGCCAACCACTGGGGGACACTGAAGCTTTCTTT. Its protein product is CASQPLGDTEAFF. This sequence joins TRBV12-3 or TRBV12-4 and TRBJ1-1; D is possibly TRBD1 (5 bases). This CDR3 has 13 amino acids. Trimming took off 8 bases at V and 3 bases at J, with 13 bases between the two ends.

In this sample, this clone is medium-sized. J is TRBJ1-1 and V is TRBV18; D is undetermined. CDR1 and CDR2 (germline): KGHSH, LQKENI. The CDR3 is made up of 14 amino acids. V was trimmed by 3 bases and J by 0 bases, leaving 8 bases between them. The CDR3 region is CASSPPSLNTEAFF. CDR3 DNA sequence: TGTGCCAGCTCACCTCCCAGTTTGAACACTGAAGCTTTCTTT.

A single count supports this clone. The chain links TRBV2 to TRBJ2-1; D possibly corresponds to TRBD2 (5 bases). Trimming cost V 6 bases and J 4 bases, with 10 bases left between them. The CDR3 covers 13 residues. Germline V gives CDR1 SNHLY, CDR2 FYNNEI. CDR3 in amino acids: CASRGLGYNEQFF. CDR3 sequence (DNA): TGTGCCAGCAGAGGACTTGGGTACAATGAGCAGTTCTTC.

This clone was counted a few times. The chain has TRBV18 and TRBJ2-7; perhaps D is TRBD1 or TRBD2 (5 bases each). V was pared by 4 bases and J by 2 bases, with 12 bases between. The CDR3 consists of 14 residues. CDR1 and CDR2 (germline): KGHSH, LQKENI. CDR3 region: CASSRPGPPYEQYF. CDR3 sequence (DNA): TGTGCCAGCTCACGACCGGGACCCCCCTACGAGCAGTACTTC.

This chain links TRBV3-1 (or the pseudogene TRBV3-2) with TRBJ2-5; D uncertain. Trimming stripped 5 bases from V and 5 bases from J, with 6 bases between. Per the germline V gene, CDR1 is LGHDT and CDR2 is YNNKEL (reference sequence). This CDR3 spans 11 amino acids. This CDR3 reads CASSGVETQYF. CDR3 nucleotide sequence: TGTGCCAGCAGCGGAGTGGAGACCCAGTACTTC.

The V and J genes are TRBV18 and TRBJ1-2, with 7 bases aligning to TRBD1. This CDR3 contains 15 residues. Germline CDR1 and CDR2: KGHSH and LQKENI. V was clipped by 6 bases and J by 3 bases; unmatched bases: 10. CDR3 coding DNA: TGTGCCAGCTCCCCAGAGGGGACAGTCGACTATGGCTACACCTTC. Protein: CASSPEGTVDYGYTF.

J is TRBJ2-2 and V is TRBV2; D may be TRBD2 (6 bases). Germline V gene sequence: CDR1 SNHLY, CDR2 FYNNEI. This CDR3 is 16 amino acids long. V shed 7 bases and J shed 4 bases, with 19 bases lying between them. CDR3 sequence (DNA): TGTGCCAGCAAGGACGGGACCTACGGGGGCACCGGGGAGCTGTTTTTT. Translating gives CASKDGTYGGTGELFF.

V gene TRBV2 combines with J gene TRBJ2-1; D unresolved. V shed 4 bases and J shed 5 bases, with 3 bases lying between them. Germline V lookup: CDR1 SNHLY, CDR2 FYNNEI. The CDR3 has 11 amino acids. The CDR3 sequence: CASSGDNEQFF. Written as DNA, the CDR3 is TGTGCCAGCAGTGGGGACAATGAGCAGTTCTTC.

The rearrangement joins TRBV9 to TRBJ2-1, with D perhaps being TRBD1 or TRBD2 (5 bases each). The germline V gene has CDR1 SGDLS and CDR2 YYNGEE. V lost 2 bases, J lost 8 bases, and 14 bases lay in between. The CDR3 consists of 14 residues. In DNA, the CDR3 is TGTGCCAGCAGCGTTAGGTGGGGGTCTGATGAGCAGTTCTTC. It codes for CASSVRWGSDEQFF.

This chain uses TRBV18 with TRBJ2-7; D is perhaps TRBD2 (5 bases). V lost 2 bases and J lost 3, with 14 bases in between. This CDR3 has 15 residues. Germline V gene data show CDR1 as KGHSH and CDR2 as LQKENI. CDR3 loop: CASSPVDAGGYEQYF. The CDR3 DNA reads TGTGCCAGCTCACCAGTGGACGCAGGAGGCTACGAGCAGTACTTC.